The TCR beta chain described here comes from a study of identical twins. Regarding the study as a whole: For cord blood, abundant beta clonotypes had fewer insertions, unlike memory repertoires, which showed none. Partial confounding of zero-insertion analyses by invariant MAIT and iNKT cells was possible. Its conclusions, products of cross-sectional statistical analysis, did not come from following the same donors.

There are 15 residues in the CDR3. Trimming removed 2 bases from V and 3 bases from J, with 11 bases in between. The V gene's germline CDR1 is SGHTA and CDR2 FQGNSA. The donors were all healthy and Caucasian. Using its own MiXCR run on the 5' RACE reads, TCRdb lists one record per CDR3 protein. The data contain under 350,000 distinct CDR3 sequences, 8.5% to 9.5% of them singletons. This clonotype was seen repeatedly, ten times or more. Antigen unknown. This same sample was also part of a study on yellow fever vaccine responses in identical twins.

The TCR was taken from a young woman in good health. The chain has TRBV7-2 and TRBJ1-3; D not resolved. The source material was CD8+ T cells sorted from blood. CDR3 loop: CASSLSGAGGNTIYF. CDR3 bases: TGTGCCAGCAGCTTATCGGGAGCAGGTGGAAACACCATATATTTT.